This entry lists 31 T cell receptor beta chains sequenced from one sample in a study of blood T cells in healthy people across ages. A sample-barcoded 5' primer and a J-beta primer mix were used in a second PCR of roughly 7 to 12 cycles. TCRdb analysed the 5' RACE reads with MiXCR anew, one entry per CDR3 protein. The sample carries about 930,000 distinct CDR3 sequences, about 28% recorded once. The same data also contributed to another study, on T cells of mothers and their children.

Sequencing was performed on blood. All receptors derive from a woman in her 40s in good health.

This clonotype was observed many times. This chain connects TRBV3-1 to TRBJ2-1; 9 bases line up with TRBD2. The CDR3 sequence is 15 residues long. The germline CDR1 and CDR2 sequences are LGHDT and YNNKEL (reference sequence). J gave up 4 bases and V 1 base, and 2 bases lay outside the gene matches. Here the CDR3 reads CASSQVLAGYNEQFF. CDR3 in DNA: TGTGCCAGCAGCCAAGTGCTAGCGGGGTACAATGAGCAGTTCTTC.

About this clonotype itself: A read error is likely, as this CDR3 ends without the conserved phenylalanine or tryptophan. The chain recombines TRBV20-1 with TRBJ2-2; 10 nucleotides align to TRBD1. V was pared by 1 base and J by 4 bases, with 21 bases of the junction left unmatched. The length of the CDR3 is 21 residues. CDR1 DFQATT and CDR2 SNEGSKA come from the germline V gene (reference sequence). The CDR3 sequence is CSARVSGLSGTGARRTGELFL. The CDR3 DNA is TGCAGTGCTAGAGTTTCCGGCCTTTCCGGGACAGGGGCGCGGCGCACCGGGGAGCTGTTTTTG.

This clonotype was seen at least ten times. The chain joins TRBV12-3 or TRBV12-4 to TRBJ2-5; D is undetermined. The V end was cut by 1 base, the J end by 5 bases, with 11 bases between. The CDR3 contains 14 residues. In nucleotides, the CDR3 is TGTGCCAGCAGTTTAGAAGGATCTTGGGAGACCCAGTACTTC. It specifies CASSLEGSWETQYF.

This chain links TRBV20-1 with TRBJ1-1; D perhaps matches TRBD1 (6 bases). Trimming removed 7 bases from V and 1 base from J, with 13 bases in between. There are 13 residues in the CDR3. The germline gives CDR1 DFQATT, CDR2 SNEGSKA (reference sequence). The CDR3 nucleotides read TGCAGTGTTTCAGGGGATGGGAACACTGAAGCTTTCTTT. It specifies CSVSGDGNTEAFF.

This clonotype was picked up many times. This chain joins TRBV20-1 and TRBJ2-7; 9 bases align to TRBD1. CDR1 and CDR2 from the germline V gene are DFQATT and SNEGSKA (reference sequence). This CDR3 has 14 residues. V lost 2 bases to trimming and J lost 3 bases; unmatched junction nucleotides: 5. CDR3: CSARSQTGGYEQYF. The CDR3 coding sequence is TGCAGTGCTAGATCTCAGACAGGGGGCTACGAGCAGTACTTC.

The chain recombines TRBV2 with TRBJ1-2; no clear D. The CDR3 is made up of 13 amino acids. Trimming removed 10 bases at V and 0 bases at J, with 12 bases between. Germline V gene lookup returns CDR1 SNHLY and CDR2 FYNNEI. CDR3 nucleotides: TGTGCCACCACCATCTTGTCTAACTATGGCTACACCTTC. As protein: CATTILSNYGYTF.

This clonotype was seen only a few times. V is TRBV4-1 and J is TRBJ2-2; D remains ambiguous. This CDR3 contains 15 residues. Germline-derived CDR1 and CDR2 are MGHRA and YSYEKL. V was shortened by 1 base and J by 7 bases, with 13 bases between the two germline ends. The chain's CDR3 is CASSQVTGRVGELFF. CDR3 DNA: TGCGCCAGCAGCCAAGTAACTGGGCGCGTCGGGGAGCTGTTTTTT.

J is TRBJ2-2 and V is TRBV9; 11 nucleotides line up with TRBD2. Germline V gene lookup returns CDR1 SGDLS and CDR2 YYNGEE. The CDR3 totals 16 residues. V lost 0 bases and J lost 6; bases outside the gene matches: 4. The CDR3 DNA sequence: TGTGCCAGCAGCGTAGGTCTAGCGGGGGGATCCGGGGAGCTGTTTTTT. It specifies CASSVGLAGGSGELFF. Using reference TRBV9 and TRBJ2-2 for the parts outside the CDR3, the full variable domain is DSGVTQTPKHLITATGQRVTLRCSPRSGDLSVYWYQQSLDQGLQFLIQYYNGEERAKGNILERFSAQQFPDLHSELNLSSLELGDSALYFCASSVGLAGGSGELFFGEGSRLTVL.

This clonotype was seen many times. The V gene is TRBV3-1, the J gene TRBJ1-4; D uncertain. CDR1 is LGHDT and CDR2 is YNNKEL in the germline V gene (reference sequence). Between the trimmed V and J ends, which lost 11 bases and 0 bases, there was a span of 10 bases. The CDR3 is 13 amino acids. CDR3 bases: TGTGCCTCCTCACAAGCAACTAATGAAAAACTGTTTTTT. Translated: CASSQATNEKLFF.

In its sample, this clonotype was seen a few times. This chain joins TRBV5-1 and TRBJ2-1; D uncertain. CDR3 length: 15 amino acids. V was trimmed by 0 bases and J by 5 bases, leaving 12 bases between them. CDR1 and CDR2 (germline): SGHRS, YFSETQ. The chain's CDR3 is CASSLEGPWDNEQFF. In nucleotides, the CDR3 is TGCGCCAGCAGCTTGGAAGGACCTTGGGACAATGAGCAGTTCTTC.

This clonotype has a handful of counts. The chain uses TRBV9 and TRBJ1-1; 9 bases align to TRBD1. Trimming at V came to 3 bases and at J to 7 bases, leaving 7 bases not matched to a gene. The CDR3 covers 14 residues. Germline V gives CDR1 SGDLS, CDR2 YYNGEE. The CDR3 region is CASSAGTGPNEAFF. CDR3 nucleotides: TGTGCCAGCAGCGCGGGGACAGGGCCAAATGAAGCTTTCTTT.

The CDR3 DNA is TGTGCCAGCAGTTTAACAACGGGACTAGCGGGAACAGATACGCAGTATTTT. Translation gives CASSLTTGLAGTDTQYF. J is TRBJ2-3 and V is TRBV28, with TRBD2 matching over 13 bases. V lost 2 bases and J lost 3; bases outside the gene matches: 5. CDR1 and CDR2 from the germline V gene are MDHEN and SYDVKM. The CDR3 covers 17 residues.

This clonotype was picked up a small number of times. The V call is TRBV20-1, the J call TRBJ1-2, with 9 bases identical to TRBD1. The CDR3 consists of 14 residues. Germline V gives CDR1 DFQATT, CDR2 SNEGSKA (reference sequence). The V segment lost 6 bases and the J segment 4 bases; nucleotides outside the gene matches: 9. The CDR3 DNA is TGCAGTGCCTTGGGGACAGGGAGTTCCTATGGCTACACCTTC. Protein sequence: CSALGTGSSYGYTF.

This clonotype was counted many times. The chain combines TRBV20-1 with TRBJ2-1; D remains ambiguous. Germline CDR1 and CDR2: DFQATT and SNEGSKA (reference sequence). Trimming stripped 2 bases from V and 6 bases from J, with 8 bases between. The CDR3 loop spans 12 amino acids. The chain's CDR3 is CSARRVFNEQFF. The CDR3 nucleotides are TGCAGTGCTAGACGGGTTTTCAATGAGCAGTTCTTC.

V usage is TRBV28 and J usage is TRBJ1-1, with D possibly TRBD1 on 5 matching bases. Trimming took 5 bases from V and 0 from J, leaving 10 bases between them. Germline V gene sequence: CDR1 MDHEN, CDR2 SYDVKM. The CDR3 has 14 residues. This CDR3 reads CASSAGDLNTEAFF. CDR3 DNA: TGTGCCAGCAGTGCGGGGGACTTGAACACTGAAGCTTTCTTT.

The V and J genes are TRBV6-6 and TRBJ1-1; tentatively, D is TRBD1 (5 bases). Trimming took 8 bases from V and 4 from J, leaving 11 bases between them. The germline V gene has CDR1 MNHNY and CDR2 SVGAGI (reference sequence). The CDR3 runs 12 residues. CDR3 loop: CASEQGGTEAFF. In DNA form, the CDR3 reads TGTGCCAGCGAGCAGGGAGGCACTGAAGCTTTCTTT.

This clonotype turned up a few times. This chain connects TRBV4-2 to TRBJ2-3, with D perhaps TRBD2 (6 bases). Per the germline V gene, CDR1 is LGHNA and CDR2 is YNFKEQ. V was clipped by 3 bases and J by 2 bases, with 12 bases between them. CDR3 length equals 15 residues. CDR3 loop: CASSHEGRDTDTQYF. The CDR3 nucleotides are TGTGCCAGCAGCCACGAGGGGCGGGACACAGATACGCAGTATTTT.

There are a few counts of this clonotype. This rearrangement joins TRBV10-3 to TRBJ2-5; a possible D gene is TRBD1 (6 bases). V shed 0 bases and J shed 5 bases, with 16 bases lying between them. The germline V gene has CDR1 ENHRY and CDR2 SYGVKD. This CDR3 has 16 amino acids. CDR3 DNA sequence: TGTGCCATCAGTGAGTCGGATTCAGGGGTGACGGAGACCCAGTACTTC. This sequence encodes CAISESDSGVTETQYF.

The table lists this clonotype with a count of one. This could be a read error, since a much larger clone is one nucleotide away. In DNA form, the CDR3 reads TGTGCCAGCAGGTCCAAAGGAGGGGGGCTAAGCTGCGAGCAGTACTTC. Its protein is CASRSKGGGLSCEQYF. This chain connects TRBV6-1 to TRBJ2-4; D possibly uses TRBD1 or TRBD2 (6 bases each). Gene TRBJ2-7 matches the end of the DNA better, so the J call may be wrong. The CDR3 loop spans 16 amino acids. Germline CDR1 and CDR2: MNHNS and SASEGT.

This clonotype was counted a few times. The CDR3 DNA is TGTGCCAGCAGTTCTCACCAGGGCTCGGGCACTGAAGCTTTCTTT. As protein: CASSSHQGSGTEAFF. The chain couples TRBV12-3 or TRBV12-4 to TRBJ1-1; perhaps TRBD1 as D (5 bases). The germline V and J ends were trimmed by 4 bases and 4 bases, with 16 bases remaining between them. The CDR3 spans 15 residues.

To note about this clonotype: A much bigger clone sits one base away, suggesting this may be a read error. The chain links TRBV24-1 to TRBJ2-5; possible D gene TRBD2, 6 bases. The V end was cut by 0 bases, the J end by 2 bases, with 15 bases between. The length of the CDR3 is 17 residues. Germline CDR1 is KGHDR and CDR2 is SFDVKD. The CDR3 protein is CATSDLELVGGQETQYF. Written as DNA, the CDR3 is TGTGCCACCAGTGATTTGGAACTAGTGGGGGGACAAGAGACCCAGTACTTC.

This clonotype was detected many times. The chain has TRBV29-1 and TRBJ2-1; weak D call: TRBD1 (9 bases). V gave up 1 base and J gave up 9 bases, with 22 bases separating them. Germline loops: CDR1 SQVTM, CDR2 ANQGSEA. The CDR3 spans 16 residues. DNA of the CDR3: TGCAGCGTTGAAGCCGGGGGGGTGACAGGGGGGTCTGAGCAGTTCTTC. This gives the protein CSVEAGGVTGGSEQFF.

The V call is TRBV7-8, the J call TRBJ2-1; D might be TRBD1 (5 bases). The CDR3 sequence is 15 residues long. Germline V CDR1 and CDR2: SGHVS, FQNEAQ. The germline V and J ends were trimmed by 9 bases and 0 bases, with 15 bases remaining between them. CDR3 DNA sequence: TGTGCCAGTCTCCCCAGGGTAAGCTCCTACAATGAGCAGTTCTTC. Its protein is CASLPRVSSYNEQFF.

The chain carries TRBV2 and TRBJ2-7, with D possibly matching TRBD2 (6 bases). CDR1 SNHLY and CDR2 FYNNEI come from the germline V gene. This CDR3 has 13 amino acids. V gave up 6 bases and J gave up 6 bases, with 15 bases separating them. The CDR3 here is CASREEGMIEQYF. In DNA form, the CDR3 reads TGTGCCAGCAGGGAGGAGGGGATGATCGAGCAGTACTTC. The whole variable domain, filled in from reference TRBV2 and TRBJ2-7, reads EPEVTQTPSHQVTQMGQEVILRCVPISNHLYFYWYRQILGQKVEFLVSFYNNEISEKSEIFDDQFSVERPDGSNFTLKIRSTKLEDSAMYFCASREEGMIEQYFGPGTRLTVT.

The chain's CDR3 is CASSLEAVQETQYF. DNA of the CDR3: TGTGCCAGCAGCTTAGAGGCTGTCCAAGAGACCCAGTACTTC. The rearrangement links TRBV7-8 to TRBJ2-5; D remains unclear. Germline V gene lookup returns CDR1 SGHVS and CDR2 FQNEAQ. There are 14 residues in the CDR3. Trimming took off 1 base at V and 1 base at J, with 7 bases between the two ends.

The rearrangement joins TRBV20-1 to TRBJ1-2; 7 nucleotides line up with TRBD1. Germline values: CDR1 DFQATT, CDR2 SNEGSKA (reference sequence). CDR3 length: 13 residues. V was clipped by 5 bases and J by 5 bases; unmatched bases: 8. The CDR3 reads CSAAQGGRYGYTF. CDR3 nucleotides: TGCAGTGCTGCCCAGGGGGGGCGGTATGGCTACACCTTC.

This clonotype was counted only a few times. The chain uses TRBV20-1 and TRBJ2-1; 9 bases line up with TRBD2. Germline CDR1 reads DFQATT; CDR2 reads SNEGSKA (reference sequence). V trimming: 1 base; J trimming: 9 bases; junction bases outside the gene matches: 16. The CDR3 contains 17 residues. The CDR3, as DNA: TGCAGTGCTAGAGCCAAGGTGCGGGGGGGCTTTTCTGCTGAGCAGTTCTTC. This sequence encodes CSARAKVRGGFSAEQFF.

The rearrangement uses TRBV4-2 and TRBJ2-2; TRBD1 might be the D (5 bases). This CDR3 is 16 amino acids long. Germline assignment: CDR1 LGHNA and CDR2 YNFKEQ. V was shortened by 1 base and J by 5 bases, with 14 bases between the two germline ends. The DNA of the CDR3 is TGTGCCAGCAGCCAAGGCCAGGGAATGGGTACCGGGGAGCTGTTTTTT. Its protein product is CASSQGQGMGTGELFF.

This clonotype was counted a few times. The genes are TRBV7-2 and TRBJ1-5; D is ambiguous. V was clipped by 3 bases and J by 7 bases, with 10 bases between them. The CDR3 length is 13 residues. From germline, CDR1 is SGHTA and CDR2 FQGNSA. The CDR3 region is CASSLLLNQPQHF. Here the CDR3 DNA reads TGTGCCAGCAGCTTGCTCCTTAACCAGCCCCAGCATTTT. Combining the CDR3 with reference TRBV7-2 and TRBJ1-5 gives the whole variable domain GAGVSQSPSNKVTEKGKDVELRCDPISGHTALYWYRQSLGQGLEFLIYFQGNSAPDKSGLPSDRFSAERTGGSVSTLTIQRTQQEDSAVYLCASSLLLNQPQHFGDGTRLSIL.

This clonotype was observed a few times. A read error may explain this, as a much larger clone is one base away. J is TRBJ2-4 and V is TRBV6-5; maybe TRBD2 (6 bases). The CDR3 runs to 13 residues. Looked up from germline, CDR1 is MNHEY and CDR2 is SVGAGI. The CDR3 spells CASSYGGGNIQDF. CDR3 nucleotide sequence: TGTGCCAGCAGTTACGGGGGAGGAAACATTCAGGACTTC.

In this sample, this clonotype turned up many times. A single base separates this from a much larger clone, so it may be a read error. The rearrangement links TRBV27 to TRBJ2-7; tentative D call: TRBD1 (6 bases). The germline V gene encodes CDR1 MNHEY and CDR2 SMNVEV (reference sequence). This CDR3 spans 13 amino acids. With 5 bases removed from V and 7 bases from J, the gap between germline ends came to 15 bases. The CDR3 reads CASSPTRGGEQYF. CDR3 nucleotides: TGTGCCAGCAGTCCTACCAGGGGCGGGGAGCAGTACTTC.